This TCR beta chain was sequenced during a study of control samples from healthy donors and cancer patients. The table came from immunoSEQ multiplex PCR; TCRdb's copy has only in-frame clones and leaves some out. The top ten clones hold around 5% of a sample with almost 85,000 clones, about 93% of them seen once. Trimming pared 2 bases from V and 6 bases from J, leaving 5 bases between. The CDR3 sequence is 12 residues long. Per the germline V gene, CDR1 is MDHEN and CDR2 is SYDVKM. The TCR originated in a woman between 18 and 30 years old in good health. This sequence joins TRBV28 and TRBJ2-1, with D perhaps matching TRBD2 (5 bases). Sequenced: blood. CDR3 in amino acids: CASSLLANEQFF. CDR3 bases: TGTGCCAGCAGTTTACTAGCCAATGAGCAGTTCTTC. The full variable domain, with the rest looked up from reference TRBV28 and TRBJ2-1, is DVKVTQSSRYLVKRTGEKVFLECVQDMDHENMFWYRQDPGLGLRLIYFSYDVKMKEKGDIPEGYSVSREKKERFSLILESASTNQTSMYLCASSLLANEQFFGPGTRLTVL.